This T cell receptor (beta chain) was sequenced during a study of T cell responses to AZD1222 COVID-19 vaccine. Study-wide points: Elevations in Spike-specific TCR breadth and depth followed administration of two AZD1222 doses.

The table came from immunoSEQ multiplex PCR; TCRdb's copy has only in-frame clones and leaves some out. The sample carries 150,000 to 200,000 clones, about 85% recorded once. For this clone: The antigen is undetermined.

V dropped 2 bases and J dropped 8 bases, with 24 bases sitting between them. Germline CDR1 and CDR2: SGHTA and FQGNSA. CDR3 length equals 17 residues. Specimen: peripheral blood, collected on day 0 of AZD1222 vaccination. The rearrangement joins TRBV7-2 to TRBJ1-2, with D unclear. The sequence derives from an adult in good health. The CDR3 spells CASSLTAVGAAVSGYTF. CDR3 bases: TGTGCCAGCAGCTTAACCGCAGTGGGTGCGGCGGTTTCGGGCTACACCTTC.